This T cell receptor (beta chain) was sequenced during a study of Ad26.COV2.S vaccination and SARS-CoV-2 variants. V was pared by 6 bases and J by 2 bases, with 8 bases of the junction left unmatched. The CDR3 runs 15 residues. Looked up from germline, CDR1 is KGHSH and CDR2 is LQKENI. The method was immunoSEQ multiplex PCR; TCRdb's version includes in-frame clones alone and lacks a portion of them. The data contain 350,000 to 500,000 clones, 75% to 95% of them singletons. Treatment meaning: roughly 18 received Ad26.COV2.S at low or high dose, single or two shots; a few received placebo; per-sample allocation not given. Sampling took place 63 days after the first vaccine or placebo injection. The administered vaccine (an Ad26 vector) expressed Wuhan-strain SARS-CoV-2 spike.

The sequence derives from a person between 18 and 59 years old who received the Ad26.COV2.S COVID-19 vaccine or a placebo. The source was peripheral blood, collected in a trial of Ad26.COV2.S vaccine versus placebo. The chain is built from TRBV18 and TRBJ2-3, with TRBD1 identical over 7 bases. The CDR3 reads CASSHNRGPTDTQYF. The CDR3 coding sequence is TGTGCCAGCTCCCACAACAGGGGCCCCACAGATACGCAGTATTTT.